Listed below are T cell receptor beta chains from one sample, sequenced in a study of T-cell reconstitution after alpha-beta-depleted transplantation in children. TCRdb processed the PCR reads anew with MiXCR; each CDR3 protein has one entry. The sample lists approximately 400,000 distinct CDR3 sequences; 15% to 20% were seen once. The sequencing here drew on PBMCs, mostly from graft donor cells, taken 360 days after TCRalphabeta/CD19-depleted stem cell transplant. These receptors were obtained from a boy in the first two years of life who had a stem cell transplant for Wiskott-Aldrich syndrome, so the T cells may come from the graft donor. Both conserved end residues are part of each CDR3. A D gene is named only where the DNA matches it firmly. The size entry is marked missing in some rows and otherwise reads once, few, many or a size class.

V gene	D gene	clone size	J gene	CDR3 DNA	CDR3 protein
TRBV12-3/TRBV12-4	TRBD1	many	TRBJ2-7	TGTGCCAGCAGCCCCAGGACAGGGGCCTACGAGCAGTACTTC	CASSPRTGAYEQYF
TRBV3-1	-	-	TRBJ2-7	TGTGCCAGCAGCAACAGGGCGTCCTACGAGCAGTACTTC	CASSNRASYEQYF
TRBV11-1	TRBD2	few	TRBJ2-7	TGTGCCAGCAGCTTAGAGCCGTACGGCCTAGCGGGAAACTACGAGCAGTACTTC	CASSLEPYGLAGNYEQYF
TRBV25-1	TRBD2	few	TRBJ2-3	TGTGCCAGCAGTGATATGGGGCGGGGGGCCACAGATACGCAGTTTTTT	CASSDMGRGATDTQFF
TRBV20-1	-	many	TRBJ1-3	TGCAGTGCTAGAGGCCAGACAGGCTCTGGAAACACCATATATTTT	CSARGQTGSGNTIYF
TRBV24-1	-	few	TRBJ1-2	TGTGCCACCAGTGATATCGATGGCTACACCTTC	CATSDIDGYTF
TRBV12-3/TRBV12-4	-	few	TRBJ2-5	TGTGCCAGCAGTGAAATGGGGGGGACCCAGTACTTC	CASSEMGGTQYF
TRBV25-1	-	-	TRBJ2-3	TGTGCCAGCAGTGTGAATTGGGATACGCAGTATTTT	CASSVNWDTQYF
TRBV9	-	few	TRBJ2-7	TGTGCCAGCAGCGTACAGGGGGGACCTTACGAGCAGTACTTC	CASSVQGGPYEQYF
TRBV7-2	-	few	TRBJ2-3	TGTGCCAGCAGCTTACCCCGACTACACTCTAGCACAGATACGCAGTATTTT	CASSLPRLHSSTDTQYF
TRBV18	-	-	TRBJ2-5	TGTGCCAGCTCAAACAAACAAGAGACCCAGTACTTC	CASSNKQETQYF
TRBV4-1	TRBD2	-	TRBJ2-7	TGCGCCAGCAGCCAAGCGGGACTAGTAGAGCCGACCTACGAGCAGTACTTC	CASSQAGLVEPTYEQYF
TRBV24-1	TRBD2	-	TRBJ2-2	TGTGCCACCGAAGCTAGCGGGAGTCGGGCCGGGGAGCTGTTTTTT	CATEASGSRAGELFF
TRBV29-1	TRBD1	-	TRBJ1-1	TGCAGCGTTCGACAGGGGACTGAAGCTTTCTTT	CSVRQGTEAFF
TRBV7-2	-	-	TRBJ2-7	TGTGCCAGCGGCTACAAAACTCACCGGGACATCTTCCACGAGCAGTACTTC	CASGYKTHRDIFHEQYF
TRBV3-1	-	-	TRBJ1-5	TGTGCCAGCAGCCCCAGACCTAACAGGGCGACCGGTCAGCCCCAGCATTTT	CASSPRPNRATGQPQHF